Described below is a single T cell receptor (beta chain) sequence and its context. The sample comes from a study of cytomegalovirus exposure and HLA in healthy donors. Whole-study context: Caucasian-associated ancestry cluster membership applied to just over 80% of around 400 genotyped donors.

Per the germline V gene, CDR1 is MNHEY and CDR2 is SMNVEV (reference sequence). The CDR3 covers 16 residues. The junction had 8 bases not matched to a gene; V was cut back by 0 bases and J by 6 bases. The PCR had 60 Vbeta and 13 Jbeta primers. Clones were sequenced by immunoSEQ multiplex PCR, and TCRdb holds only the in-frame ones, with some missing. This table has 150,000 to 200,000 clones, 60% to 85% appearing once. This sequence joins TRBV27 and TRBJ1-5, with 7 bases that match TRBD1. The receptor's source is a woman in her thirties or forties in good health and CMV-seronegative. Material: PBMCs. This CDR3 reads CASSLSVRQGGQPQHF. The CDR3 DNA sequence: TGTGCCAGCAGTTTATCCGTGAGACAGGGAGGTCAGCCCCAGCATTTT.